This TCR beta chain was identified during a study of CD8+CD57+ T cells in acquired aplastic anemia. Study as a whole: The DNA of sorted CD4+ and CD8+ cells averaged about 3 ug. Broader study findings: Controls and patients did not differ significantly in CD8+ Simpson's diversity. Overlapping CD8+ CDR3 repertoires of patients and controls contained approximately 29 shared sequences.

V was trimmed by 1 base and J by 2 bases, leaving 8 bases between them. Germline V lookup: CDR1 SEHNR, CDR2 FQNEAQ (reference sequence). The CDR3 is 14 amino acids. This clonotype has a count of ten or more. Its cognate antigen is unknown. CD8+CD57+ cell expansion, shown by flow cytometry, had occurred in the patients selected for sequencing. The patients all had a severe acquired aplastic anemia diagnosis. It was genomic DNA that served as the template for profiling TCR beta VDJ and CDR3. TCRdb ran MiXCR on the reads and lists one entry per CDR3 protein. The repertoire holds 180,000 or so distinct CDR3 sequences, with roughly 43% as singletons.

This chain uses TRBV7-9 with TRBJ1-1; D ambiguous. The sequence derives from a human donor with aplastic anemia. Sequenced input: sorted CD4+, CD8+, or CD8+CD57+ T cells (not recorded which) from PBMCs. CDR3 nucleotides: TGTGCCAGCAGCTTAGATTTGCGAAACACTGAAGCTTTCTTT. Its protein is CASSLDLRNTEAFF.